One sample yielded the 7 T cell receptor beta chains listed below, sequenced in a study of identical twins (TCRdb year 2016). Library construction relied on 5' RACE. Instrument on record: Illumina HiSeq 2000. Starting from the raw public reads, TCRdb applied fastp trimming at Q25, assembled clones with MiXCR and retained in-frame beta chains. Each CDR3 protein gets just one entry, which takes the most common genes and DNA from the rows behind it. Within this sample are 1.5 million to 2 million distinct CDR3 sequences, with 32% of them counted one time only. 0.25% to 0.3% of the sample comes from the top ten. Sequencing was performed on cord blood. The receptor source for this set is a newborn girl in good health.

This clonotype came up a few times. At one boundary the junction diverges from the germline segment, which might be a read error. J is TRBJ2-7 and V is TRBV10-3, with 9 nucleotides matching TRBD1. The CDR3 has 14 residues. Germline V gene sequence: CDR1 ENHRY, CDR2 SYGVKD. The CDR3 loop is CAIRMDRGYYGQYF. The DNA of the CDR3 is TGTGCCATCAGGATGGACAGGGGCTACTACGGGCAGTACTTC.

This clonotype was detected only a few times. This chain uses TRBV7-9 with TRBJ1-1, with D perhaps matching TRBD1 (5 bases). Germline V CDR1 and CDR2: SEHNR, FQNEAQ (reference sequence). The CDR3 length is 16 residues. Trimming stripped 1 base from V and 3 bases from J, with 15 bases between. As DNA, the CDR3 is TGTGCCAGCAGCTTAGTGTGGATAGGGGTCGACACTGAAGCTTTCTTT. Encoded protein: CASSLVWIGVDTEAFF.

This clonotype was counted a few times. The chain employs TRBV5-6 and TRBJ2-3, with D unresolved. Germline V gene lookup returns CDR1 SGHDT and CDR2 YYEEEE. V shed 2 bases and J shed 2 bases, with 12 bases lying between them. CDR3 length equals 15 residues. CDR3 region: CASSLEGWVTDTQYF. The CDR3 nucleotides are TGTGCCAGCAGCTTAGAAGGGTGGGTCACAGATACGCAGTATTTT.

CDR3 nucleotides: TGCGCCAGCAGCTCATTAGGGTATGGACAGGAAGACTATGGCTACACCTTC. Translating it yields CASSSLGYGQEDYGYTF. V is TRBV4-1 and J is TRBJ1-2; the match to TRBD1 covers 7 bases. Germline loops: CDR1 MGHRA, CDR2 YSYEKL. V gave up 5 bases and J gave up 3 bases; unmatched junction bases: 15. CDR3 length: 17 amino acids.

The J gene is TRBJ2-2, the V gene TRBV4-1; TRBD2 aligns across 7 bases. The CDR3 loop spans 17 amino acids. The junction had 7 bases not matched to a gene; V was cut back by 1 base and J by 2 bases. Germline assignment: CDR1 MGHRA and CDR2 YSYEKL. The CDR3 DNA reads TGCGCCAGCAGCCAAGTTGGGCTAGCGGATAACACCGGGGAGCTGTTTTTT. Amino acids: CASSQVGLADNTGELFF.

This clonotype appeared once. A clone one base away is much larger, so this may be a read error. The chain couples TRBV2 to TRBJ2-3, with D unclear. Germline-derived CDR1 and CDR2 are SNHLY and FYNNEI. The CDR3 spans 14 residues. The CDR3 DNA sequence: TGTGCCAGCAGTGAACCCAATCTATCGGATAGGCAGTATTTT. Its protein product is CASSEPNLSDRQYF. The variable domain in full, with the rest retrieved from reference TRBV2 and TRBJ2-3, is EPEVTQTPSHQVTQMGQEVILRCVPISNHLYFYWYRQILGQKVEFLVSFYNNEISEKSEIFDDQFSVERPDGSNFTLKIRSTKLEDSAMYFCASSEPNLSDRQYFGPGTRLTVL.

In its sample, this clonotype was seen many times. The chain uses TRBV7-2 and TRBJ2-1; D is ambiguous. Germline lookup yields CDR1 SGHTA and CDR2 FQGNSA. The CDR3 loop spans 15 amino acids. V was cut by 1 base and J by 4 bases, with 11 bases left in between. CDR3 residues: CASSLELARYNEQFF. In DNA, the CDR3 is TGTGCCAGCAGCTTAGAATTAGCTAGGTACAATGAGCAGTTCTTC.